What follows are 28 T cell receptor beta chains derived from one specimen sequenced in a study of OX40 agonist ivuxolimab in advanced cancers. Clones were sequenced by immunoSEQ multiplex PCR, and TCRdb holds only the in-frame ones, with some missing. The data contain approximately 81,000 clones, around 87% of them singletons. The sequenced sample was CD4+ or CD8+ T cells sorted from blood, obtained in a trial of the OX40 agonist ivuxolimab. The receptors here all came from an adult with an advanced solid tumor such as melanoma, head and neck, liver or kidney cancer.

The gene calls are TRBV19 and TRBJ2-1; 14 bases are a match to TRBD2. The V gene end was trimmed by 6 bases and the J gene end by 4 bases; junction bases not matched to a gene: 2. The CDR3 sequence is 15 residues long. Germline-derived CDR1 and CDR2 are LNHDA and SQIVND (reference sequence). Here the CDR3 reads CASRGTSGSYNEQFF. The DNA of the CDR3 is TGTGCCAGTAGAGGGACTAGCGGGAGTTACAATGAGCAGTTCTTC.

The V call is TRBV12-5, the J call TRBJ1-1; D gene uncertain. The CDR3 loop spans 17 amino acids. The V gene lost 6 bases and the J gene lost 3 bases, with 23 bases spanning the gap. Germline V lookup: CDR1 LGHNT, CDR2 FRNRAP. CDR3 residues: CASGKMLPSKWDTEAFF. CDR3 bases: TGTGCTAGTGGCAAAATGCTCCCGTCTAAATGGGACACTGAAGCTTTCTTT.

Here the CDR3 DNA reads TGTGCCAGCAGTTTACAGGGTGTTAACACCGGGGAGCTGTTTTTT. It is translated as CASSLQGVNTGELFF. The chain employs TRBV27 and TRBJ2-2; D possibly corresponds to TRBD1 (5 bases). This CDR3 spans 15 amino acids. The ends were cut back, 2 bases at V and 2 bases at J, with 9 bases in the middle. CDR1 is MNHEY, CDR2 SMNVEV, per germline (reference sequence).

The chain has TRBV9 and TRBJ2-3, with 10 bases matching TRBD1. This CDR3 contains 15 residues. The J segment lost 4 bases and the V segment lost 0 bases, leaving 2 bases of the junction unmatched. Germline V gene data show CDR1 as SGDLS and CDR2 as YYNGEE. The CDR3 here is CASSVGQGAPDTQYF. The CDR3 DNA reads TGTGCCAGCAGCGTAGGACAGGGGGCCCCAGATACGCAGTATTTT.

The genes are TRBV18 and TRBJ1-2; TRBD1 agrees at 8 bases. Unmatched junction bases numbered 8, after V lost 2 bases and J lost 6 bases. Germline CDR1 is KGHSH and CDR2 is LQKENI. This CDR3 region has 15 residues. The CDR3 DNA reads as TGTGCCAGCTCACCAATGGACAGGGACCTCGATGGCTACACCTTC. It codes for CASSPMDRDLDGYTF.

The chain links TRBV6-5 to TRBJ1-1; D call uncertain. This CDR3 contains 13 residues. V was clipped by 7 bases and J by 1 base, with 10 bases between them. Germline V gives CDR1 MNHEY, CDR2 SVGAGI. CDR3 protein: CASTFSGNTEAFF. CDR3 coding DNA: TGTGCCAGCACGTTCTCCGGGAACACTGAAGCTTTCTTT.

The table lists this clone with a few counts. CDR3 sequence (DNA): TGTGCCAGCAGTGATTCAGCGGGGCGCACAGATACGCAGTATTTT. As protein: CASSDSAGRTDTQYF. This rearrangement joins TRBV2 to TRBJ2-3, with 7 bases matching TRBD2. The germline V gene encodes CDR1 SNHLY and CDR2 FYNNEI. V was clipped by 3 bases and J by 1 base; unmatched bases: 4. This CDR3 has 15 amino acids.

The chain is built from TRBV7-2 and TRBJ2-1, with D uncertain. V shed 5 bases and J shed 9 bases, with 11 bases lying between them. The CDR3 has 12 amino acids. Germline CDR1 reads SGHTA; CDR2 reads FQGNSA. The CDR3 sequence is CASSPLVREQFF. The CDR3 DNA sequence: TGTGCCAGCAGCCCCCTAGTCCGTGAGCAGTTCTTC.

V usage is TRBV5-4 and J usage is TRBJ1-5; the D gene is possibly TRBD1 (5 bases). This CDR3 region has 15 residues. CDR1 is SGHNT, CDR2 YYREEE, per germline (reference sequence). Trimming pared 7 bases from V and 5 bases from J, leaving 19 bases between. CDR3 loop: CASVPRGGTHQPQHF. The DNA of the CDR3 is TGTGCCAGCGTCCCTCGTGGGGGGACCCATCAGCCCCAGCATTTT.

V gene TRBV29-1 combines with J gene TRBJ2-1, with a tentative D call TRBD1 (5 bases). Trimming cost V 3 bases and J 2 bases, with 5 bases left between them. CDR3 length: 12 residues. In germline, CDR1 is SQVTM, CDR2 ANQGSEA. DNA for the CDR3: TGCAGCGTTGAGGACACCTACAATGAGCAGTTCTTC. Its protein is CSVEDTYNEQFF.

The CDR3 protein is CASAPGTGTYNEQFF. CDR3 DNA: TGTGCCAGCGCCCCCGGGACAGGGACCTACAATGAGCAGTTCTTC. This sequence joins TRBV6-5 and TRBJ2-1; 9 bases align to TRBD1. CDR3 length: 15 residues. Germline-derived CDR1 and CDR2 are MNHEY and SVGAGI. With 8 bases clipped from V and 2 bases from J, the junction kept 7 bases outside the gene matches.

The J gene is TRBJ2-7, the V gene TRBV7-8; 8 positions match TRBD1. Germline loops: CDR1 SGHVS, CDR2 FQNEAQ. Trimming took 4 bases from V and 3 from J; bases not matched to a gene: 5. This CDR3 contains 14 residues. In DNA, the CDR3 is TGTGCCAGCAGCTCGGACAGGGTTCACTACGAGCAGTACTTC. Its protein product is CASSSDRVHYEQYF.

The chain employs TRBV2 and TRBJ1-2; 9 bases line up with TRBD1. Losses at the gene ends were 4 bases for V and 4 bases for J; bases not matched to a gene: 4. Germline V lookup: CDR1 SNHLY, CDR2 FYNNEI. The CDR3 runs 14 residues. In nucleotides, the CDR3 is TGTGCCAGCAGTGTCGGGACAGGGTCCTATGGCTACACCTTC. This sequence encodes CASSVGTGSYGYTF.

Worth noting for this clone: A read error may produce the germline difference seen at one junction end. V gene TRBV27 combines with J gene TRBJ2-1; TRBD1 matches 7 bases. Germline V gene lookup returns CDR1 MNHEY and CDR2 SMNVEV (reference sequence). The CDR3 length is 14 residues. The chain's CDR3 is CASRPQIDRADFLF. The CDR3 DNA sequence: TGTGCCAGCAGACCCCAAATTGACAGGGCCGACTTCCTCTTC.

V usage is TRBV18 and J usage is TRBJ2-3, with TRBD2 matching 9 bases. The trim removed 6 bases at V and 7 bases at J, leaving 8 bases unmatched. Germline V lookup: CDR1 KGHSH, CDR2 LQKENI. The CDR3 length is 14 residues. CDR3 in amino acids: CASSPSGDANTQYF. The CDR3 DNA is TGTGCCAGCTCCCCTAGCGGGGACGCAAATACGCAGTATTTT.

This chain joins TRBV27 and TRBJ2-7; 14 nucleotides agree with TRBD2. After removal of 6 bases from V and 0 bases from J, the junction contained 1 base not matched to a gene. CDR3 size: 15 residues. Germline V gene data show CDR1 as MNHEY and CDR2 as SMNVEV (reference sequence). CDR3 nucleotide sequence: TGTGCCAGCAGCGGGACTAGCGGGAGCTCCTACGAGCAGTACTTC. Its translation is CASSGTSGSSYEQYF.

The chain carries TRBV19 and TRBJ1-2, with 7 nucleotides matching TRBD1. The length of the CDR3 is 15 residues. CDR1 and CDR2 from the germline V gene are LNHDA and SQIVND (reference sequence). After removal of 6 bases from V and 5 bases from J, the junction contained 12 bases not matched to a gene. Here the CDR3 DNA reads TGTGCCAGTAGATCCCGGGGAGGGGGCAAGTATGGCTACACCTTC. The encoded protein is CASRSRGGGKYGYTF.

The rearrangement uses TRBV5-1 and TRBJ1-4; 7 bases are a match to TRBD1. This CDR3 is built from 16 residues. Unmatched junction bases numbered 5, after V lost 3 bases and J lost 0 bases. Germline CDR1 and CDR2: SGHRS and YFSETQ. The CDR3 DNA is TGCGCCAGCAGCTCGGGACAGATCGCAACTAATGAAAAACTGTTTTTT. The encoded protein is CASSSGQIATNEKLFF. Full variable domain (missing parts from reference TRBV5-1 and TRBJ1-4): KAGVTQTPRYLIKTRGQQVTLSCSPISGHRSVSWYQQTPGQGLQFLFEYFSETQRNKGNFPGRFSGRQFSNSRSEMNVSTLELGDSALYLCASSSGQIATNEKLFFGSGTQLSVL.

This clone was recorded only once. The chain carries TRBV2 and TRBJ1-4; D is ambiguous. The germline gives CDR1 SNHLY, CDR2 FYNNEI. The germline V and J ends were trimmed by 6 bases and 2 bases, with 13 bases remaining between them. The CDR3 length is 15 residues. In nucleotides, the CDR3 is TGTGCCAGCAGCGACCAAATTGGGACTAATGAAAAACTGTTTTTT. It translates to CASSDQIGTNEKLFF. Complete variable domain (other parts from reference TRBV2 and TRBJ1-4): EPEVTQTPSHQVTQMGQEVILRCVPISNHLYFYWYRQILGQKVEFLVSFYNNEISEKSEIFDDQFSVERPDGSNFTLKIRSTKLEDSAMYFCASSDQIGTNEKLFFGSGTQLSVL.

This CDR3 reads CASSPGTGFSYGYTF. CDR3 nucleotides: TGTGCCAGCAGCCCCGGGACAGGGTTTTCCTATGGCTACACCTTC. The chain combines TRBV11-2 with TRBJ1-2, with 9 positions matching TRBD1. Germline assignment: CDR1 SGHAT and CDR2 FQNNGV. V shed 5 bases and J 4 bases; nucleotides not matched to a gene: 8. This CDR3 has 15 residues.

The chain uses TRBV7-8 and TRBJ1-4; a weak D match, TRBD1 (5 bases). The germline V gene encodes CDR1 SGHVS and CDR2 FQNEAQ. Trimming took 3 bases from V and 3 from J, leaving 5 bases between them. The CDR3 contains 13 residues. The CDR3 DNA is TGTGCCAGCAGCTTGGGACCTAATGAAAAACTGTTTTTT. Translation: CASSLGPNEKLFF.

The rearrangement joins TRBV7-7 to TRBJ2-2; D not resolved. Looked up from germline, CDR1 is SSHAT and CDR2 is FNYEAQ (reference sequence). Trimming removed 0 bases from V and 1 base from J, with 6 bases in between. The CDR3 sequence is 15 residues long. Here the CDR3 DNA reads TGTGCCAGCAGCTTAGCAGGGTTGAACACCGGGGAGCTGTTTTTT. Amino acid sequence: CASSLAGLNTGELFF.

The chain recombines TRBV21-1 with TRBJ2-7. TRBV21-1 is designated a pseudogene. This CDR3 is 8 amino acids long. CDR3 in amino acids: CASSKQYF. The DNA for the CDR3 is TGTGCCAGCAGCAAGCAGTACTTC.

Written as DNA, the CDR3 is TGTGCCAGTAGTATTGGGGGCGCAGATACGCAGTATTTT. This codes for CASSIGGADTQYF. V and J are TRBV19 and TRBJ2-3; D is possibly TRBD1 (6 bases). V was clipped by 3 bases and J by 4 bases, with 8 bases between them. Germline assignment: CDR1 LNHDA and CDR2 SQIVND (reference sequence). This CDR3 is built from 13 residues.

The chain recombines TRBV18 with TRBJ2-3, with D possibly being TRBD2 (6 bases). Germline-derived CDR1 and CDR2 are KGHSH and LQKENI. The CDR3 spans 15 residues. Between the trimmed V and J ends, which lost 2 bases and 3 bases, there was a span of 12 bases. CDR3 in DNA: TGTGCCAGCTCACCAGCGATTAGCGGAACAGATACGCAGTATTTT. It translates to CASSPAISGTDTQYF.

This chain connects TRBV28 to TRBJ1-2, with D uncertain. This CDR3 comprises 11 residues. The germline V and J ends were trimmed by 7 bases and 0 bases, with 3 bases remaining between them. From germline, CDR1 is MDHEN and CDR2 SYDVKM. The CDR3 bases are TGTGCCAGCACCCCTAACTATGGCTACACCTTC. Amino acids: CASTPNYGYTF.

The chain joins TRBV27 to TRBJ1-6; a possible D gene is TRBD1 (6 bases). Germline CDR1 is MNHEY and CDR2 is SMNVEV (reference sequence). The germline V and J ends were trimmed by 7 bases and 7 bases, with 20 bases remaining between them. The CDR3 is made up of 16 amino acids. CDR3 region: CASNNGQGLRNSPLHF. DNA of the CDR3: TGTGCCAGCAACAATGGCCAGGGGCTTAGAAATTCACCCCTCCACTTT.

The chain couples TRBV10-3 to TRBJ1-3; unclear D gene. This CDR3 contains 14 residues. V shed 11 bases and J shed 0 bases, with 14 bases lying between them. The germline gives CDR1 ENHRY, CDR2 SYGVKD. This CDR3 is CALGRESSGNTIYF. CDR3 in DNA: TGTGCCCTCGGACGGGAAAGCTCTGGAAACACCATATATTTT.